What follows are 15 T cell receptor beta chains derived from one specimen sequenced in a study of OX40 agonist ivuxolimab in advanced cancers. Produced via immunoSEQ multiplex PCR; TCRdb's table is partial and in-frame only. The sample consists of about 26,000 clones, more than 75% of them appearing once. This material consisted of CD4+ or CD8+ T cells sorted from blood, taken in a trial of the OX40 agonist ivuxolimab. The source of these receptors is an adult with an advanced solid tumor such as melanoma, head and neck, liver or kidney cancer.

This rearrangement joins TRBV6-5 to TRBJ1-6; unclear D gene. Between the trimmed V and J ends, which lost 7 bases and 6 bases, there was a span of 10 bases. Germline CDR1 MNHEY, CDR2 SVGAGI. This CDR3 is built from 13 residues. CDR3 nucleotides: TGTGCCAGCACTCCTACGGGTAATTCACCCCTCCACTTT. This encodes CASTPTGNSPLHF.

The chain has TRBV7-3 and TRBJ1-1; D might be TRBD1 (5 bases). Germline lookup yields CDR1 SGHTA and CDR2 FQGTGA. This CDR3 has 14 residues. The germline V and J ends were trimmed by 5 bases and 1 base, with 11 bases remaining between them. The CDR3 coding sequence is TGTGCCAGCAGCCGAGGGACGGAGAACACTGAAGCTTTCTTT. As protein: CASSRGTENTEAFF. Filled out from reference TRBV7-3 and TRBJ1-1, the complete variable domain reads GAGVSQTPSNKVTEKGKYVELRCDPISGHTALYWYRQSLGQGPEFLIYFQGTGAADDSGLPNDRFFAVRPEGSVSTLKIQRTERGDSAVYLCASSRGTENTEAFFGQGTRLTVV.

The chain carries TRBV19 and TRBJ2-1; TRBD1 is a possible D gene (5 bases). Looked up from germline, CDR1 is LNHDA and CDR2 is SQIVND (reference sequence). V was trimmed by 5 bases and J by 6 bases, leaving 17 bases between them. The CDR3 contains 15 residues. CDR3 in amino acids: CASSPSDSKFNEQFF. As DNA, the CDR3 is TGTGCCAGTAGTCCTTCCGACAGTAAGTTCAATGAGCAGTTCTTC.

The rearrangement joins TRBV7-9 to TRBJ2-1; D is undetermined. V dropped 1 base and J dropped 9 bases, with 7 bases sitting between them. The V gene's germline CDR1 is SEHNR and CDR2 FQNEAQ (reference sequence). The CDR3 spans 12 residues. This CDR3 reads CASSLGLGEQFF. The CDR3 DNA sequence: TGTGCCAGCAGCTTAGGACTGGGTGAGCAGTTCTTC.

V is TRBV4-1 and J is TRBJ1-5; D is uncertain. Germline CDR1 MGHRA, CDR2 YSYEKL. This CDR3 is 14 amino acids long. Trimming took off 0 bases at V and 2 bases at J, with 5 bases between the two ends. The CDR3 reads CASSQEGGNQPQHF. CDR3 DNA sequence: TGCGCCAGCAGCCAAGAGGGCGGCAATCAGCCCCAGCATTTT.

This rearrangement joins TRBV11-2 to TRBJ2-2; 9 positions match TRBD1. V dropped 5 bases and J dropped 4; count of bases not matched to a gene: 5. This CDR3 region has 15 residues. The germline CDR1 and CDR2 sequences are SGHAT and FQNNGV. The chain's CDR3 is CASSPRTGATGELFF. The CDR3 DNA follows: TGTGCCAGCAGCCCCCGGACAGGGGCCACCGGGGAGCTGTTTTTT.

This chain uses TRBV11-2 with TRBJ2-5; D call uncertain. Germline CDR1 is SGHAT and CDR2 is FQNNGV. The CDR3 covers 15 residues. Trimming cost V 2 bases and J 2 bases, with 12 bases left between them. The chain's CDR3 is CASSLSIGPQETQYF. The CDR3 DNA reads as TGTGCCAGCAGCTTAAGTATCGGCCCACAAGAGACCCAGTACTTC.

J is TRBJ2-1 and V is TRBV29-1; D unresolved. The CDR3 extends over 15 amino acids. V lost 1 base, J lost 2 bases, and 12 bases lay in between. The germline gives CDR1 SQVTM, CDR2 ANQGSEA. DNA for the CDR3: TGCAGCGTTGAAGCGGGCACCGTCCCCTACAATGAGCAGTTCTTC. This gives the protein CSVEAGTVPYNEQFF.

This clone was recorded once. The rearrangement links TRBV6-5 to TRBJ1-1, with a possible D match to TRBD1 (5 bases). Germline values: CDR1 MNHEY, CDR2 SVGAGI. The CDR3 runs 14 residues. Deletions cut 2 bases from V and 8 bases from J, with 15 bases between. The CDR3 spells CASSYRGGGEEAFF. DNA for the CDR3: TGTGCCAGCAGTTACCGGGGAGGAGGGGAAGAAGCTTTCTTT.

The chain employs TRBV6-5 and TRBJ1-3; D is uncertain. Trimming removed 1 base from V and 0 bases from J, with 7 bases in between. The CDR3 spans 15 residues. Germline CDR1 MNHEY, CDR2 SVGAGI. This CDR3 reads CASSYYASSGNTIYF. The CDR3 nucleotides read TGTGCCAGCAGTTACTACGCGAGCTCTGGAAACACCATATATTTT.

By share, this clone counts as medium-sized. This rearrangement joins TRBV4-3 to TRBJ1-1, with D unclear. V was shortened by 4 bases and J by 8 bases, with 14 bases between the two germline ends. The CDR3 is made up of 13 amino acids. Germline V gene lookup returns CDR1 LGHNA and CDR2 YSLEER. DNA for the CDR3: TGCGCCAGCAGCCCTAGACACGAGGGAGAAGCTTTCTTT. Protein product: CASSPRHEGEAFF.

The V and J genes are TRBV7-9 and TRBJ2-7; D is undetermined. Trimming removed 4 bases from V and 2 bases from J, with 18 bases in between. Germline lookup yields CDR1 SEHNR and CDR2 FQNEAQ (reference sequence). The CDR3 consists of 16 residues. The CDR3 coding sequence is TGTGCCAGCAGCTCTCCCTCTGCTGGCGGACCCTACGAGCAGTACTTC. It is translated as CASSSPSAGGPYEQYF.

The V and J genes are TRBV7-8 and TRBJ1-5; D gene unclear. V shed 5 bases and J shed 3 bases, with 14 bases lying between them. CDR1 SGHVS and CDR2 FQNEAQ come from the germline V gene. The length of the CDR3 is 15 residues. The CDR3 reads CASSLRAAINQPQHF. The DNA of the CDR3 is TGTGCCAGCAGCCTCCGTGCAGCGATCAATCAGCCCCAGCATTTT.

CDR3 sequence: CASSPLGGENIQYF. For the CDR3, the DNA is TGTGCCAGCAGCCCCCTGGGGGGGGAGAACATTCAGTACTTC. This sequence joins TRBV14 and TRBJ2-4, with TRBD2 matching over 7 bases. The CDR3 length is 14 residues. V shed 4 bases and J 7 bases; nucleotides not matched to a gene: 7. Germline-derived CDR1 and CDR2 are SGHDN and FVKESK.

This chain joins TRBV6-5 and TRBJ2-1; D is undetermined. V lost 0 bases to trimming and J lost 1 base, with 4 bases between them. Germline CDR1 MNHEY, CDR2 SVGAGI. This CDR3 is 14 amino acids long. CDR3 sequence (DNA): TGTGCCAGCAGTTACTCCAGTTCCTACAATGAGCAGTTCTTC. Its translation: CASSYSSSYNEQFF.